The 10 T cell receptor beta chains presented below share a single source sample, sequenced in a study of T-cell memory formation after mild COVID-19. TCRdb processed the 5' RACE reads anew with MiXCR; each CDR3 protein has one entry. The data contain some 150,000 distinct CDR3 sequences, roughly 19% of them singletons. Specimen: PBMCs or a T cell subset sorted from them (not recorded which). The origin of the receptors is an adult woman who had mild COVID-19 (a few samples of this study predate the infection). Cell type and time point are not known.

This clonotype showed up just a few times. The CDR3 protein is CASSYSSGSYEQYF. For the CDR3, the DNA is TGTGCCAGCAGTTACTCGTCTGGTTCCTACGAGCAGTACTTC. This chain uses TRBV6-5 with TRBJ2-7, with D hard to call. This CDR3 has 14 amino acids. Trimming cost V 0 bases and J 1 base, with 7 bases left between them. Looked up from germline, CDR1 is MNHEY and CDR2 is SVGAGI.

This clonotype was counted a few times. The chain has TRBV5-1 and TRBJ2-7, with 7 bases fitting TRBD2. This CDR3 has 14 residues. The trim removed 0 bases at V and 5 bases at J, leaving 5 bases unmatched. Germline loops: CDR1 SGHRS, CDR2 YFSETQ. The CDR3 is CASSLEAGPHEQYF. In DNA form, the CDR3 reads TGCGCCAGCAGCTTGGAAGCGGGACCACACGAGCAGTACTTC.

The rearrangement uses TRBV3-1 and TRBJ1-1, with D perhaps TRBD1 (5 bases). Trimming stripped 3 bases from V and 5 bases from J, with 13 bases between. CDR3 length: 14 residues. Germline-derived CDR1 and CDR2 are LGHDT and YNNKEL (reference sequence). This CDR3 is CASSQPGGGTEAFF. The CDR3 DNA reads TGTGCCAGCAGCCAGCCCGGGGGAGGTACTGAAGCTTTCTTT.

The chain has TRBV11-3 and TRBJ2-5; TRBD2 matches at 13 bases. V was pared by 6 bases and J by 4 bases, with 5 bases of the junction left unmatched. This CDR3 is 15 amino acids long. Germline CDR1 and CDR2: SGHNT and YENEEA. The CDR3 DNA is TGTGCCAGCAGACTCGGACTAGCGGGAGCAGAGACCCAGTACTTC. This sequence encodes CASRLGLAGAETQYF. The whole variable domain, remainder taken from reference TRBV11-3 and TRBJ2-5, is EAGVVQSPRYKIIEKKQPVAFWCNPISGHNTLYWYLQNLGQGPELLIRYENEEAVDDSQLPKDRFSAERLKGVDSTLKIQPAELGDSAVYLCASRLGLAGAETQYFGPGTRLLVL.

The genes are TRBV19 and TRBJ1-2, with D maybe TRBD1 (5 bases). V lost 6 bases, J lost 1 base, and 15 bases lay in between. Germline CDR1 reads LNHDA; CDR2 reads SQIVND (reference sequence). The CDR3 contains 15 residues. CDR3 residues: CASSFTWQGNYGYTF. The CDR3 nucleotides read TGTGCCAGTAGCTTCACCTGGCAGGGTAACTATGGCTACACCTTC.

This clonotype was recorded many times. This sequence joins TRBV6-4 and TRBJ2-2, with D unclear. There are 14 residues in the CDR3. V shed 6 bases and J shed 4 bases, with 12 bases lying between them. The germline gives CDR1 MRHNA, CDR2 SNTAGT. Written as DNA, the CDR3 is TGTGCCAGCAGCCCAACGCCGGGCACCGGGGAGCTGTTTTTT. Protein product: CASSPTPGTGELFF.

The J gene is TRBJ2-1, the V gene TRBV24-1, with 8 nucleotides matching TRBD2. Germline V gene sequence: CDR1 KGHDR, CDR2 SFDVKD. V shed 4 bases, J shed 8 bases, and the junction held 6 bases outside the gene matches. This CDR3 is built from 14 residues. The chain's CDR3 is CATSDPSGGHEQFF. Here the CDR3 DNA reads TGTGCCACCAGTGACCCCAGCGGGGGCCATGAGCAGTTCTTC.

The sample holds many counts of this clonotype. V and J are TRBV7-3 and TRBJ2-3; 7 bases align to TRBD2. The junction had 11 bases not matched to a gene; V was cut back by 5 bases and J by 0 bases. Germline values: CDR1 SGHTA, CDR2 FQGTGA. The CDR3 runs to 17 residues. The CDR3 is CASSLGPSGLSTDTQYF. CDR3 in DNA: TGTGCCAGCAGCCTGGGGCCTAGCGGCCTTAGCACAGATACGCAGTATTTT.

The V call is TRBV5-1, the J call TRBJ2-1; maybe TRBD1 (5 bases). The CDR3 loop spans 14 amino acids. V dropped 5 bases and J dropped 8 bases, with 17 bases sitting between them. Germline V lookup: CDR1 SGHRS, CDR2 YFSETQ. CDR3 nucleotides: TGCGCCAGCAGTCAGGACACTCGTCTGTATGAGCAGTTCTTC. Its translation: CASSQDTRLYEQFF.

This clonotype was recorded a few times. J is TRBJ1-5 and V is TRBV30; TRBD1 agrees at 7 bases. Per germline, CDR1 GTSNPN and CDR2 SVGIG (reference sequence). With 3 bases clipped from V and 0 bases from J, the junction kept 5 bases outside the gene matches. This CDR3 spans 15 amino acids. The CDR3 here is CAWSPDRASNQPQHF. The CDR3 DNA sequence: TGTGCCTGGAGCCCCGACAGGGCTAGCAATCAGCCCCAGCATTTT.